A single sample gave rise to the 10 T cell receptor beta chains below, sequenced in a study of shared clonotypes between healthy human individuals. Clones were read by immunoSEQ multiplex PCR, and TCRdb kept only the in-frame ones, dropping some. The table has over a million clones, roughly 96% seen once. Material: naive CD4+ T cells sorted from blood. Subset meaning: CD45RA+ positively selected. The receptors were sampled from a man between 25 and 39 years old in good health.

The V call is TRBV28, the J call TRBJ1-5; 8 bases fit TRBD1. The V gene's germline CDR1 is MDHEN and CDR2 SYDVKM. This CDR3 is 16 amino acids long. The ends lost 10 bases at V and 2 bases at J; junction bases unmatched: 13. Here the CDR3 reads CATNALGQAGNQPQHF. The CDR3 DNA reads TGTGCCACCAATGCATTGGGACAGGCCGGCAATCAGCCCCAGCATTTT.

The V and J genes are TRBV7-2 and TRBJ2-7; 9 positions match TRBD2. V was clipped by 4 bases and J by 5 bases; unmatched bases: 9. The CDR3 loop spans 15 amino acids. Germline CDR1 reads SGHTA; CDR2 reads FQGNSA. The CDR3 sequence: CASSSSSGNFHEQYF. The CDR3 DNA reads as TGTGCCAGCAGCTCCTCTAGCGGGAATTTCCACGAGCAGTACTTC.

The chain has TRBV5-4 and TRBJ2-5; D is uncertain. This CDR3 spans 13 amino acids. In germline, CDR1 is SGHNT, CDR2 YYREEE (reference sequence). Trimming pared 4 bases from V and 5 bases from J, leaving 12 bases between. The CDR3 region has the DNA TGTGCCAGCAGCCCGAGACGTTCGGAGACCCAGTACTTC. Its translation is CASSPRRSETQYF.

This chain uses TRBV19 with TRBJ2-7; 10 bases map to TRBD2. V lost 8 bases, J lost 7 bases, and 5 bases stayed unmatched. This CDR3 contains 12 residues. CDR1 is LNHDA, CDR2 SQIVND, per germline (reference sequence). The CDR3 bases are TGTGCCAGTCGGACTAGCGGCTCTGAGCAGTACTTC. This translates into CASRTSGSEQYF.

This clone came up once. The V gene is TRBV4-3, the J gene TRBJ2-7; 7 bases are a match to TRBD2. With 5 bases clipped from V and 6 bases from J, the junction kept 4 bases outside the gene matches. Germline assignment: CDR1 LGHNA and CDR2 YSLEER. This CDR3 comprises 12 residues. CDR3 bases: TGCGCCAGCAGCAACCCGGGGGGCGAGCAGTACTTC. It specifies CASSNPGGEQYF.

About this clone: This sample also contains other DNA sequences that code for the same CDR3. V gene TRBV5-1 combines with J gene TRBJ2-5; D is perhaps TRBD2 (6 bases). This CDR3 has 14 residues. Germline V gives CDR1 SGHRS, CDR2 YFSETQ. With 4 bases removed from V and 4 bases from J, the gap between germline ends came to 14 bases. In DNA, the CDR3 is TGCGCCAGCAGCCCCGGGAGTGGCGGAGAGACCCAGTACTTC. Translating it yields CASSPGSGGETQYF.

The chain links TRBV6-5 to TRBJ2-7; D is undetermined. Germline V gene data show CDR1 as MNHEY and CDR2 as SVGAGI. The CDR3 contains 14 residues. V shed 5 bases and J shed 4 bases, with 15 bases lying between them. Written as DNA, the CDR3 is TGTGCCAGCAGTGACGGTACTGGAGTTTACGAGCAGTACTTC. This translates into CASSDGTGVYEQYF.

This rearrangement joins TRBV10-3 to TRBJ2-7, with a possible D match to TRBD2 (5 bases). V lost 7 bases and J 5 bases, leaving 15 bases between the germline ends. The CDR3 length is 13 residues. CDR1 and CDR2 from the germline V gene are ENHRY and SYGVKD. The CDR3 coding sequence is TGTGCCATCACCCCGGACTCTTCCAACGAGCAGTACTTC. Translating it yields CAITPDSSNEQYF.

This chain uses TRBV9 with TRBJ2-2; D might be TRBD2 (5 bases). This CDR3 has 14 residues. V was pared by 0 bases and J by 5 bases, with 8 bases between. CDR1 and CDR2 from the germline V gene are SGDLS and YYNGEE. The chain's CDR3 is CASSVAGKTGELFF. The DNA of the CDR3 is TGTGCCAGCAGCGTAGCGGGAAAAACCGGGGAGCTGTTTTTT.

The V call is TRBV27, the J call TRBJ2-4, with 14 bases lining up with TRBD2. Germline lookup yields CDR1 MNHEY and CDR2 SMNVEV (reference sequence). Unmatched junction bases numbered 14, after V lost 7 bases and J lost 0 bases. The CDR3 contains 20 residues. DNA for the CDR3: TGTGCCAGCACCTTAACCGGACTAGCGGGAGGTGGAGTAGCCAAAAACATTCAGTACTTC. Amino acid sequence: CASTLTGLAGGGVAKNIQYF.